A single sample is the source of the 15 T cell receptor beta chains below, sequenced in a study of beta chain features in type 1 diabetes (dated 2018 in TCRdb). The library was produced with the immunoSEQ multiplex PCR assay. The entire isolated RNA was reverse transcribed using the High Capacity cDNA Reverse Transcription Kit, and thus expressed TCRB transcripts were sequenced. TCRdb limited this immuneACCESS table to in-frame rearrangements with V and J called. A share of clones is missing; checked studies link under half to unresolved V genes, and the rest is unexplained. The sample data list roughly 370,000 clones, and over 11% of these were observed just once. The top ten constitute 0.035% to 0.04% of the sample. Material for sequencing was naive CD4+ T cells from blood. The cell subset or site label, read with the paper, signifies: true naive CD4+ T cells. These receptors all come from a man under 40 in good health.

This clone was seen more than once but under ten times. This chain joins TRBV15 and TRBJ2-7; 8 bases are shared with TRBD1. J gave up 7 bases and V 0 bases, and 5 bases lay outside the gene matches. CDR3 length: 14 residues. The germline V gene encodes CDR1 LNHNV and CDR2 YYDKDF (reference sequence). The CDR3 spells CATSRDRGPQEQYF. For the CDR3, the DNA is TGTGCCACCAGCAGAGACAGGGGGCCACAGGAGCAGTACTTC. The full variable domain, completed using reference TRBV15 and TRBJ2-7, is DAMVIQNPRYQVTQFGKPVTLSCSQTLNHNVMYWYQQKSSQAPKLLFHYYDKDFNNEADTPDNFQSRRPNTSFCFLDIRSPGLGDTAMYLCATSRDRGPQEQYFGPGTRLTVT.

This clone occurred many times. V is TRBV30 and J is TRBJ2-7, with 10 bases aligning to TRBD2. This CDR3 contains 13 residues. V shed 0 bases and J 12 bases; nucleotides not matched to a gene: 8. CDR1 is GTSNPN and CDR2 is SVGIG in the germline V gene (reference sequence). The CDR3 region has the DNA TGTGCCTGGAGTGTACGGGGGCTAGCGGGAGTGTACGTC. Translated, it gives CAWSVRGLAGVYV.

CDR3 coding DNA: TGTGCCAGCAGCGACTGCTGTATTGAGGGGGGCTACGAGCAGTACTTC. Its translation is CASSDCCIEGGYEQYF. J is TRBJ2-7 and V is TRBV9, with D perhaps being TRBD1 or TRBD2 (6 bases each). From germline, CDR1 is SGDLS and CDR2 YYNGEE. The CDR3 consists of 16 residues. Trimming took off 3 bases at V and 3 bases at J, with 19 bases between the two ends. The full variable domain, completed using reference TRBV9 and TRBJ2-7, is DSGVTQTPKHLITATGQRVTLRCSPRSGDLSVYWYQQSLDQGLQFLIQYYNGEERAKGNILERFSAQQFPDLHSELNLSSLELGDSALYFCASSDCCIEGGYEQYFGPGTRLTVT.

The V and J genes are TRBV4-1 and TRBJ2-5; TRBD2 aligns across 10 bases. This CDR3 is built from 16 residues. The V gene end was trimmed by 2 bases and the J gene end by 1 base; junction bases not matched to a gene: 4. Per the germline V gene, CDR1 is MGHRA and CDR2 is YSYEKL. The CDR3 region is CASSQTGTSVQETQYF. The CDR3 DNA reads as TGCGCCAGCAGCCAAACCGGGACTAGCGTCCAAGAGACCCAGTACTTC.

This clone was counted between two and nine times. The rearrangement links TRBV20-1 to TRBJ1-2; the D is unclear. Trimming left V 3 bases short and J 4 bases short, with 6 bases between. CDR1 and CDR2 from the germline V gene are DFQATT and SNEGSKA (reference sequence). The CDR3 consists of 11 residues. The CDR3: CSARGIYGYTF. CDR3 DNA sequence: TGCAGTGCTAGGGGGATCTATGGCTACACCTTC.

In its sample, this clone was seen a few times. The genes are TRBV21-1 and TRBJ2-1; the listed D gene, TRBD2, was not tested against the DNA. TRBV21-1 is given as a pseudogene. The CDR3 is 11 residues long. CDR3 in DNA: TGTGCCAGCACCGGGGGACGTGAGCAGTTCTTC. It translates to CASTGGREQFF.

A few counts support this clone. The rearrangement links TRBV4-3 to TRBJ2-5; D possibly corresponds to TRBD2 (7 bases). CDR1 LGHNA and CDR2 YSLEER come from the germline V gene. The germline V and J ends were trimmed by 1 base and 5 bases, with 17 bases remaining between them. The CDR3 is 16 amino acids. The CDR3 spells CASSQARGGFMETQYF. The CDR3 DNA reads TGCGCCAGCAGCCAAGCTAGGGGGGGTTTTATGGAGACCCAGTACTTC.

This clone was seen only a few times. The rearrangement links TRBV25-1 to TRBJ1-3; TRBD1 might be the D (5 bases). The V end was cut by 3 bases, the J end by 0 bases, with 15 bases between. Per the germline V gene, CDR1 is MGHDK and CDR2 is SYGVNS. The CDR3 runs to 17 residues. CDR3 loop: CASSDALGALSGNTIYF. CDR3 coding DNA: TGTGCCAGCAGTGATGCCCTAGGGGCGCTCTCTGGAAACACCATATATTTT.

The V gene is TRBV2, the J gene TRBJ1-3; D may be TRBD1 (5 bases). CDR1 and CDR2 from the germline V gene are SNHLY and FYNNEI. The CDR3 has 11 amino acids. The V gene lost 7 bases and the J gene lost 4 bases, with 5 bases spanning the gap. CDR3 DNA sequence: TGTGCCAGCAACAGGGGAAACACCATATATTTT. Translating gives CASNRGNTIYF.

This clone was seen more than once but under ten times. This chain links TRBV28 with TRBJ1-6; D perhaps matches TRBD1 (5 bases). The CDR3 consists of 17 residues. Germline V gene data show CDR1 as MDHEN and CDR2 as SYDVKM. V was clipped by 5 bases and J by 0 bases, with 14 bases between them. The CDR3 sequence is CASSQLQGSSYNSPLHF. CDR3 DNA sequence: TGTGCCAGCAGTCAATTGCAGGGAAGCTCCTATAATTCACCCCTCCACTTT. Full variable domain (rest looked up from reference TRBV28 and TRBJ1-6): DVKVTQSSRYLVKRTGEKVFLECVQDMDHENMFWYRQDPGLGLRLIYFSYDVKMKEKGDIPEGYSVSREKKERFSLILESASTNQTSMYLCASSQLQGSSYNSPLHFGNGTRLTVT.

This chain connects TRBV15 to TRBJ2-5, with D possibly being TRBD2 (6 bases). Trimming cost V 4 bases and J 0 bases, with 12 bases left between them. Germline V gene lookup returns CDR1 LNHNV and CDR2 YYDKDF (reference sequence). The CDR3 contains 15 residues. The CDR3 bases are TGTGCCACCAGCATCAGGGCGGGGAACCAAGAGACCCAGTACTTC. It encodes CATSIRAGNQETQYF.

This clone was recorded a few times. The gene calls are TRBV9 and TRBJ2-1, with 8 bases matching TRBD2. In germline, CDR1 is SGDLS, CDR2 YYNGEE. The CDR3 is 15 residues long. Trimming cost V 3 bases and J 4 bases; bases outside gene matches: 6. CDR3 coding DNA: TGTGCCAGCAGCGCCGGACTAGCTGGATACAATGAGCAGTTCTTC. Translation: CASSAGLAGYNEQFF.

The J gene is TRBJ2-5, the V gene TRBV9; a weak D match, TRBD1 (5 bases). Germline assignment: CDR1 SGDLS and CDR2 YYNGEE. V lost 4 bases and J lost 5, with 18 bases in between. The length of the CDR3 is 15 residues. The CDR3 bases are TGTGCCAGCAGCCCAAGACCCGACAGCCGGGAGACCCAGTACTTC. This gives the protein CASSPRPDSRETQYF.

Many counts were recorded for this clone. For the CDR3, the DNA is TGCGCCAGCAGCCAAGGACCCTTTGGGATTCAGTACTTC. Encoded protein: CASSQGPFGIQYF. This rearrangement joins TRBV4-1 to TRBJ2-4; D unclear. The CDR3 is 13 amino acids. V shed 1 base and J shed 10 bases, with 11 bases lying between them. Germline CDR1 MGHRA, CDR2 YSYEKL.

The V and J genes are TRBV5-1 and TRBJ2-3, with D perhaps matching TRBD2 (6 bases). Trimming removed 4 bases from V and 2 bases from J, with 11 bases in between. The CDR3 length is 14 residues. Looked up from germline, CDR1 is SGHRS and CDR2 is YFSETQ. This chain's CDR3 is CASSTREVTDTQYF. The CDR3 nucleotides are TGCGCCAGCAGCACGAGGGAGGTCACAGATACGCAGTATTTT.